This note documents a single T cell receptor (beta chain) sequence. Its antigen remains unknown. Libraries were prepared by immunoSEQ multiplex PCR; TCRdb keeps only in-frame clonotypes and omits some of them. In the table there are over 55,000 clones, around 83% of which are singletons. The data derive from a study of OX40 agonist ivuxolimab in advanced cancers. People who had autoimmune disease history or systemic immunosuppression were excluded. Findings and limits, study-wide: Also present in some nonresponders was a low level of normalized T-cell clonal expansion.

V shed 3 bases and J shed 4 bases, with 15 bases lying between them. The CDR3 is made up of 14 amino acids. CDR1 and CDR2 (germline): GTSNPN, SVGIG (reference sequence). The genes are TRBV30 and TRBJ1-2; D perhaps matches TRBD1 (5 bases). The clonotype was recovered from an adult with an advanced solid tumor such as melanoma, head and neck, liver or kidney cancer. The sample was CD4+ or CD8+ T cells sorted from blood, taken in a trial of the OX40 agonist ivuxolimab. The CDR3 DNA reads as TGTGCCTGGAGGACCCCTGGGGGGTTCTATGGCTACACCTTC. This codes for CAWRTPGGFYGYTF.